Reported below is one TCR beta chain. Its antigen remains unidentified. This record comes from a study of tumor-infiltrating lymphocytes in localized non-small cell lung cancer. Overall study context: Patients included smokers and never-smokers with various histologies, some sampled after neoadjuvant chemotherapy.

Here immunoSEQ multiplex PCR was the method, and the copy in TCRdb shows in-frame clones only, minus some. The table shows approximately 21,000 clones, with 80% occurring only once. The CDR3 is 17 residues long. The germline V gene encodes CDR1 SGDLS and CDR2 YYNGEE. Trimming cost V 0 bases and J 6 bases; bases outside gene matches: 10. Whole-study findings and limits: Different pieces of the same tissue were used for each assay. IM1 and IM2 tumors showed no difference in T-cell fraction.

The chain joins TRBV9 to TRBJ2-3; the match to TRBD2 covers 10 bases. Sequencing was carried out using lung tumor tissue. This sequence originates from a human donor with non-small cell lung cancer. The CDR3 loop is CASSVARTSGITDTQYF. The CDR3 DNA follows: TGTGCCAGCAGCGTAGCTAGAACTAGCGGGATCACGGATACGCAGTATTTT.